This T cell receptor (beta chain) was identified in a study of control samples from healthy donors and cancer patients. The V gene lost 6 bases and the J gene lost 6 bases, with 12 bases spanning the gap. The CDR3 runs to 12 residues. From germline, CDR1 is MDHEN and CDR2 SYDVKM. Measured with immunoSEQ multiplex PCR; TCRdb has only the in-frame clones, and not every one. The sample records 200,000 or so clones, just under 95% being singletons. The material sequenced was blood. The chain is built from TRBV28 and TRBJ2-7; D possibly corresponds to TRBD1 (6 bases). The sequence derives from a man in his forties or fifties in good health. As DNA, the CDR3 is TGTGCCAGCAGGAGGGTAGGGGGCGAGCAGTACTTC. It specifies CASRRVGGEQYF.